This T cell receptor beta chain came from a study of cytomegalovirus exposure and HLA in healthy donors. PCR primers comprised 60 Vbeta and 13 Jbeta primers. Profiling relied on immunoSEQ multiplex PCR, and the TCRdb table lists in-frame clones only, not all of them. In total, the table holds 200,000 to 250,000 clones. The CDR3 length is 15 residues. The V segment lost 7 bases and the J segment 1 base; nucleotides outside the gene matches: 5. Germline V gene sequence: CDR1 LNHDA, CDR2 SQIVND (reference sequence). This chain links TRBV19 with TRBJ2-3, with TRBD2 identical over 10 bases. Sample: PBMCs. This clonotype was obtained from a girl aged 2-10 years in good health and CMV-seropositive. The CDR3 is CASTDGTSGTDTQYF. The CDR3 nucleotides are TGTGCCAGTACGGATGGGACTAGCGGCACAGATACGCAGTATTTT.